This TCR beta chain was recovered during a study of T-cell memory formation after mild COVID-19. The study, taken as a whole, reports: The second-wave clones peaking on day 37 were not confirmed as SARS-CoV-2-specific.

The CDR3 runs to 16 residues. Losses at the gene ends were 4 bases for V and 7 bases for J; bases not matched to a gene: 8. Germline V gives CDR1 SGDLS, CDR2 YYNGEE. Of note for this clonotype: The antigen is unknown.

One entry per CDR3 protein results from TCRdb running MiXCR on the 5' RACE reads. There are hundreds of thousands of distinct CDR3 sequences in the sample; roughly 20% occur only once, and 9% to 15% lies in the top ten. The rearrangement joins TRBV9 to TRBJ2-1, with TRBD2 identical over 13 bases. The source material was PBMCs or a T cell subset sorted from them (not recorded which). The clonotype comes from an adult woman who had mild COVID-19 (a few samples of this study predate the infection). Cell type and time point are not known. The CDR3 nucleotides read TGTGCCAGCAGCACCCGACTAGCGGGGGGCCGAAATGAGCAGTTCTTC. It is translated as CASSTRLAGGRNEQFF.